Presented here are 17 T cell receptor beta chains from one specimen sequenced in a study of a mutant IDH1 vaccine in newly diagnosed glioma. Method: immunoSEQ multiplex PCR; TCRdb's copy keeps in-frame clones and lacks some. The profile covers about 85,000 clones, with roughly nine tenths appearing a single time and roughly 0.78% taken by the ten largest. Noted time point: week 47, end of study. One vaccine dose held 300 ug of mutant IDH1 20-mer peptide and came with topical imiquimod. These receptors have no identified antigens. This specimen was PBMCs, taken from a glioma patient whose treatment included an IDH1 peptide vaccine. Receptor source: a woman aged 45 to 65 with glioma.

The chain is built from TRBV29-1 and TRBJ2-3; D is perhaps TRBD1 or TRBD2 (5 bases each). The germline V gene has CDR1 SQVTM and CDR2 ANQGSEA. The ends were cut back, 6 bases at V and 6 bases at J, with 13 bases in the middle. CDR3 length: 12 residues. The CDR3 DNA follows: TGCAGCGTGGGACCCACGGGGGATACGCAGTATTTT. Its protein product is CSVGPTGDTQYF.

The V gene is TRBV9, the J gene TRBJ2-7; 10 bases fit TRBD2. Looked up from germline, CDR1 is SGDLS and CDR2 is YYNGEE. The length of the CDR3 is 15 residues. The J segment lost 3 bases and the V segment lost 0 bases, leaving 3 bases of the junction unmatched. This CDR3 reads CASSVDEREGYEQYF. CDR3 nucleotide sequence: TGTGCCAGCAGCGTAGATGAGCGGGAGGGCTACGAGCAGTACTTC. Full variable domain (missing parts from reference TRBV9 and TRBJ2-7): DSGVTQTPKHLITATGQRVTLRCSPRSGDLSVYWYQQSLDQGLQFLIQYYNGEERAKGNILERFSAQQFPDLHSELNLSSLELGDSALYFCASSVDEREGYEQYFGPGTRLTVT.

This sequence joins TRBV28 and TRBJ2-2, with D perhaps matching TRBD1 (5 bases). The CDR3 extends over 15 amino acids. Per the germline V gene, CDR1 is MDHEN and CDR2 is SYDVKM. Trimming took off 3 bases at V and 2 bases at J, with 10 bases between the two ends. The CDR3 is CASSFLGRNTGELFF. CDR3 in DNA: TGTGCCAGCAGTTTTTTGGGGCGCAACACCGGGGAGCTGTTTTTT.

This clone has only a few counts. The rearrangement links TRBV4-1 to TRBJ1-1; D gene ambiguous. The CDR3 contains 13 residues. CDR1 is MGHRA, CDR2 YSYEKL, per germline. Trimming shortened V by 1 base and J by 1 base, and 4 bases separated the two germline ends. The CDR3 DNA reads TGCGCCAGCAGCCAAGTTCCGAACACTGAAGCTTTCTTT. Its protein product is CASSQVPNTEAFF.

The chain recombines TRBV2 with TRBJ1-5; D possibly corresponds to TRBD1 (6 bases). The length of the CDR3 is 15 residues. Germline lookup yields CDR1 SNHLY and CDR2 FYNNEI. With 6 bases removed from V and 5 bases from J, the gap between germline ends came to 17 bases. The DNA of the CDR3 is TGTGCCAGCAGGGCCCGGGGACAAGCGTATCAGCCCCAGCATTTT. Amino acids: CASRARGQAYQPQHF.

This clone was seen a handful of times. The chain links TRBV28 to TRBJ1-4; D is unresolved. V was trimmed by 5 bases and J by 8 bases, leaving 15 bases between them. The CDR3 is made up of 14 amino acids. Germline CDR1 reads MDHEN; CDR2 reads SYDVKM. The DNA for the CDR3 is TGTGCCAGCAGTCATCCAGCGCGGGGAGAAAAACTGTTTTTT. Encoded protein: CASSHPARGEKLFF.

The rearrangement uses TRBV27 and TRBJ2-5; D is possibly TRBD2 (6 bases). The V gene lost 5 bases and the J gene lost 5 bases, with 15 bases spanning the gap. Germline-derived CDR1 and CDR2 are MNHEY and SMNVEV (reference sequence). There are 14 residues in the CDR3. The CDR3 DNA sequence: TGTGCCAGCAGTGCCCGGAGGGCCGGGGAGACCCAGTACTTC. Its translation is CASSARRAGETQYF.

This chain connects TRBV2 to TRBJ2-1; TRBD2 matches at 7 bases. CDR3 length: 17 amino acids. V dropped 4 bases and J dropped 7; count of bases not matched to a gene: 16. Germline V lookup: CDR1 SNHLY, CDR2 FYNNEI. The CDR3 protein is CASSVPPGQSRGNEQFF. The CDR3 bases are TGTGCCAGCAGTGTACCCCCGGGTCAGTCGCGGGGGAATGAGCAGTTCTTC. The full variable domain, its missing parts supplied by reference TRBV2 and TRBJ2-1, is EPEVTQTPSHQVTQMGQEVILRCVPISNHLYFYWYRQILGQKVEFLVSFYNNEISEKSEIFDDQFSVERPDGSNFTLKIRSTKLEDSAMYFCASSVPPGQSRGNEQFFGPGTRLTVL.

V gene TRBV5-1 combines with J gene TRBJ2-5; D perhaps matches TRBD1 (5 bases). Germline V lookup: CDR1 SGHRS, CDR2 YFSETQ. The CDR3 totals 12 residues. V was clipped by 9 bases and J by 4 bases, with 13 bases between them. In DNA form, the CDR3 reads TGCGCCATAAGTAAAGGGGCAGAGACCCAGTACTTC. Protein: CAISKGAETQYF. Combining the CDR3 with reference TRBV5-1 and TRBJ2-5 gives the whole variable domain KAGVTQTPRYLIKTRGQQVTLSCSPISGHRSVSWYQQTPGQGLQFLFEYFSETQRNKGNFPGRFSGRQFSNSRSEMNVSTLELGDSALYLCAISKGAETQYFGPGTRLLVL.

The genes are TRBV30 and TRBJ1-2; 9 nucleotides align to TRBD1. The CDR3 sequence is 16 residues long. The V gene end was trimmed by 2 bases and the J gene end by 3 bases; junction bases not matched to a gene: 10. Per the germline V gene, CDR1 is GTSNPN and CDR2 is SVGIG (reference sequence). The CDR3, as DNA: TGTGCCTGGAGTCCTACTACCGGGACAGGGTACTATGGCTACACCTTC. Its protein product is CAWSPTTGTGYYGYTF.

This clone was recorded once. The gene calls are TRBV5-1 and TRBJ2-2; 9 bases align to TRBD1. The CDR3 consists of 17 residues. V lost 3 bases to trimming and J lost 0 bases; unmatched junction nucleotides: 6. The germline V gene encodes CDR1 SGHRS and CDR2 YFSETQ. The CDR3 spells CASSSGTGLSNTGELFF. In DNA form, the CDR3 reads TGCGCCAGCAGCTCCGGGACAGGGCTCTCGAACACCGGGGAGCTGTTTTTT.

The genes are TRBV28 and TRBJ1-1; a possible D gene is TRBD1 (5 bases). Per germline, CDR1 MDHEN and CDR2 SYDVKM. The CDR3 contains 14 residues. Trimming stripped 4 bases from V and 1 base from J, with 10 bases between. CDR3 loop: CASSSGTANTEAFF. The CDR3, as DNA: TGTGCCAGCAGTTCCGGGACCGCGAACACTGAAGCTTTCTTT.

In its sample, this clone was seen once. The CDR3 region is CASSWAATTNEKLFF. CDR3 DNA sequence: TGTGCCAGCAGTTGGGCGGCTACAACTAATGAAAAACTGTTTTTT. J is TRBJ1-4 and V is TRBV7-9, with D unresolved. V lost 6 bases and J lost 0, with 11 bases in between. From germline, CDR1 is SEHNR and CDR2 FQNEAQ (reference sequence). This CDR3 is 15 amino acids long.

The chain is built from TRBV18 and TRBJ2-1; D remains ambiguous. The CDR3 has 17 amino acids. Looked up from germline, CDR1 is KGHSH and CDR2 is LQKENI. The germline V and J ends were trimmed by 0 bases and 0 bases, with 12 bases remaining between them. The CDR3 protein is CASSPPLARSSYNEQFF. The DNA of the CDR3 is TGTGCCAGCTCACCACCGCTGGCTCGGAGCTCCTACAATGAGCAGTTCTTC.

This chain links TRBV6-1 with TRBJ2-7; 9 bases are a match to TRBD1. The CDR3 consists of 14 residues. The germline gives CDR1 MNHNS, CDR2 SASEGT. V lost 6 bases, J lost 2 bases, and 5 bases stayed unmatched. The CDR3 nucleotides read TGTGCCAGCAGCAAGGACAGGGGACCCTACGAGCAGTACTTC. The encoded protein is CASSKDRGPYEQYF.

This clone was picked up a small number of times. The chain is built from TRBV7-9 and TRBJ1-5; possible D gene TRBD1, 5 bases. Germline V gives CDR1 SEHNR, CDR2 FQNEAQ (reference sequence). Trimming removed 1 base at V and 9 bases at J, with 19 bases between. CDR3 length equals 16 residues. The CDR3 DNA sequence: TGTGCCAGCAGCTTAGGGGGTGCAGGGCCGCATAGGCCCCAGCATTTT. The encoded protein is CASSLGGAGPHRPQHF.

The V and J genes are TRBV5-4 and TRBJ2-1; TRBD1 or TRBD2 may be the D gene (5 bases each). Deletions cut 0 bases from V and 6 bases from J, with 10 bases between. The germline gives CDR1 SGHNT, CDR2 YYREEE (reference sequence). The CDR3 contains 14 residues. The CDR3 DNA reads TGTGCCAGCAGCTTGGGAGGGGCCGCCAATGAGCAGTTCTTC. This translates into CASSLGGAANEQFF.